This section outlines one TCR beta chain sequence together with its context. Its antigen remains unidentified. The record originates from a study of T-cell memory formation after mild COVID-19. In the study overall: TCR clusters showed largely donor specificity.

The CDR3 consists of 15 residues. V was shortened by 4 bases and J by 0 bases, with 10 bases between the two germline ends. Germline V gives CDR1 SGHNT, CDR2 YYREEE (reference sequence). TCRdb ran MiXCR on the 5' RACE reads and lists one entry per CDR3 protein. The sample lists roughly 250,000 distinct CDR3 sequences; around 17% were seen once. Whole-study findings and limits: A subset of responding clones appeared in pre-infection memory, suggesting cross-reactive memory joined. Clones contracting day 15 to 85 were balanced CD4/CD8; later expanders leaned CD4+. Second-wave clones with a day 37 peak had unconfirmed SARS-CoV-2 specificity.

The sequencing sample was made of PBMCs or a T cell subset sorted from them (not recorded which). The chain recombines TRBV5-4 with TRBJ2-2; D perhaps matches TRBD2 (5 bases). This receptor was identified in a man aged 18 to 30 who had mild COVID-19 (a few samples of this study predate the infection). Cell type and time point are not known. The chain's CDR3 is CASSRDYPNTGELFF. CDR3 nucleotides: TGTGCCAGCAGCCGCGACTATCCGAACACCGGGGAGCTGTTTTTT.